This TCR beta chain is drawn from a study of OX40 agonist ivuxolimab in advanced cancers. This CDR3 is built from 14 residues. Germline V gives CDR1 MNHNS, CDR2 SASEGT. The V and J ends lost 6 bases and 3 bases respectively, with 15 bases between them. To note about this clone: Its antigen is still unknown.

General observations from the study: Doses of 0.1 to 3.0 mg/kg were accompanied by clonal expansion of CD4+ and CD8+ blood T cells by week 6. Nonresponders included some who also had low normalized T-cell clonal expansion.

Produced via immunoSEQ multiplex PCR; TCRdb's table is partial and in-frame only. The sample lists fewer than 50,000 clones, more than 85% occurring once. The receptor's source is an adult with an advanced solid tumor such as melanoma, head and neck, liver or kidney cancer. Sequencing used CD4+ or CD8+ T cells sorted from blood, obtained in a trial of the OX40 agonist ivuxolimab. This sequence joins TRBV6-1 and TRBJ2-7, with D possibly matching TRBD1 (7 bases). DNA for the CDR3: TGTGCCAGCAGCCGGAGGGGGCTTATCTACGAGCAGTACTTC. This gives the protein CASSRRGLIYEQYF.